This is a list of T cell receptor beta chains from one sample in a study of vaccination effects on CD4 cells after COVID-19. The method was immunoSEQ multiplex PCR; TCRdb's version includes in-frame clones alone and lacks a portion of them. The repertoire has more than 20,000 clones, roughly 70% of them found once; the top ten carry over 7.5%. The antigens of these receptors remain unknown. The sample here was CD4+ T cells from PBMCs cultured with HCoV-NL63 spike peptides, taken before COVID-19 vaccination. These receptors all come from a human donor who received a COVID-19 vaccine. The CDR3 runs from the conserved cysteine through the conserved F or W. The D gene is left open where the match is weak. Not every row has a clone size; where given, it reads once, few, many or a size class.

clone_size: NA
d_call: NA
j_call: TRBJ2-7
v_call: TRBV7-2
cdr3_nt: TGTGCCAGCAGCTTAAACCCCCCGCTTACTACACTGATCTACGAGCAGTACTTC
cdr3_aa: CASSLNPPLTTLIYEQYF

clone_size: NA
d_call: NA
j_call: TRBJ1-3
v_call: TRBV6-6
cdr3_nt: TGTGCCAGCAGTTACGAATGGAGCTCTGGAAACACCATATATTTT
cdr3_aa: CASSYEWSSGNTIYF

clone_size: medium-sized
d_call: TRBD2
j_call: TRBJ2-3
v_call: TRBV15
cdr3_nt: TGTGCCACCAGCAGAGATGCGGGGGGGTCAGATACGCAGTATTTT
cdr3_aa: CATSRDAGGSDTQYF

clone_size: few
d_call: NA
j_call: TRBJ1-2
v_call: TRBV5-1
cdr3_nt: TGCGCCAGCAGCCCATTCTCTAACTATGGCTACACCTTC
cdr3_aa: CASSPFSNYGYTF

clone_size: once
d_call: TRBD1
j_call: TRBJ1-2
v_call: TRBV20-1
cdr3_nt: TGCAGTGCTGGTGGAGGGACAGGGTCTTACTATGGCTACACCTTC
cdr3_aa: CSAGGGTGSYYGYTF

clone_size: few
d_call: TRBD2
j_call: TRBJ2-3
v_call: TRBV5-1
cdr3_nt: TGCGCCAGCAGCTCGGGACTAGCGGGAGCTTCAGATACGCAGTATTTT
cdr3_aa: CASSSGLAGASDTQYF

clone_size: NA
d_call: NA
j_call: TRBJ1-5
v_call: TRBV5-8
cdr3_nt: TGTGCCAGCAGCGGTTTAAATCAGCCCCAGCATTTT
cdr3_aa: CASSGLNQPQHF

clone_size: NA
d_call: TRBD1
j_call: TRBJ2-3
v_call: TRBV24-1
cdr3_nt: TGTGCCACCAGCGACAGGGGGCTCAGCACAGATACGCAGTATTTT
cdr3_aa: CATSDRGLSTDTQYF

clone_size: few
d_call: TRBD2
j_call: TRBJ2-7
v_call: TRBV4-2
cdr3_nt: TGTGCCAGCAGCCAAGTGGGGACTAGAAGTTACGAGCAGTACTTC
cdr3_aa: CASSQVGTRSYEQYF

clone_size: NA
d_call: NA
j_call: TRBJ1-1
v_call: TRBV5-1
cdr3_nt: TGCGCCAGCAGCTTGGGCTTCCCACTAGTAGGTGGAGCGAACACTGAAGCTTTCTTT
cdr3_aa: CASSLGFPLVGGANTEAFF

clone_size: NA
d_call: NA
j_call: TRBJ1-1
v_call: TRBV19
cdr3_nt: TGTGCCAGTACCCCCGGAGGTGCGACTGAAGCTTTCTTT
cdr3_aa: CASTPGGATEAFF

clone_size: NA
d_call: NA
j_call: TRBJ1-5
v_call: TRBV3-1/TRBV3-2
cdr3_nt: TGTGCCAGCAGCCAGTACAGCAATCAGCCCCAGCATTTT
cdr3_aa: CASSQYSNQPQHF

clone_size: NA
d_call: TRBD1
j_call: TRBJ1-1
v_call: TRBV5-5
cdr3_nt: TGTGCCAGCAGCTTGTGGGCAGGGGGGGACCCGAGCACTGAAGCTTTCTTT
cdr3_aa: CASSLWAGGDPSTEAFF

clone_size: NA
d_call: NA
j_call: TRBJ2-3
v_call: TRBV5-1
cdr3_nt: TGCGCCAGCAGGGTGGGATTCCAGGGGTCCACAGATACGCAGTATTTT
cdr3_aa: CASRVGFQGSTDTQYF

clone_size: NA
d_call: NA
j_call: TRBJ1-2
v_call: TRBV6-1
cdr3_nt: TGTGCCAGCAGTGAAGGGGGGACCCAATCCTATGGCTACACCTTC
cdr3_aa: CASSEGGTQSYGYTF